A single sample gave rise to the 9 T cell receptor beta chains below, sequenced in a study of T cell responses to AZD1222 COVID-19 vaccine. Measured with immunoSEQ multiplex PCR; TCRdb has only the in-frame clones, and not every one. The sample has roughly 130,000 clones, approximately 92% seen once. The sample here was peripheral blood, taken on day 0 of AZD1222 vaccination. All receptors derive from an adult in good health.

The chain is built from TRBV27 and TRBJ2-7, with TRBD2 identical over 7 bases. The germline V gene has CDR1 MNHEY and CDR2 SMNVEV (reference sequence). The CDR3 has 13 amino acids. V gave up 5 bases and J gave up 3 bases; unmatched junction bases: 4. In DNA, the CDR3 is TGTGCCAGCAGTACTAGCGAGATCTACGAGCAGTACTTC. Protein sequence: CASSTSEIYEQYF.

CDR3 in amino acids: CASSLELGLRSDTGELFF. In DNA form, the CDR3 reads TGTGCCAGCAGCTTGGAGTTGGGACTGAGATCGGACACCGGGGAGCTGTTTTTT. The genes are TRBV5-4 and TRBJ2-2; the D gene is possibly TRBD2 (6 bases). Germline V gene data show CDR1 as SGHNT and CDR2 as YYREEE (reference sequence). The CDR3 length is 18 residues. V was shortened by 0 bases and J by 3 bases, with 18 bases between the two germline ends.

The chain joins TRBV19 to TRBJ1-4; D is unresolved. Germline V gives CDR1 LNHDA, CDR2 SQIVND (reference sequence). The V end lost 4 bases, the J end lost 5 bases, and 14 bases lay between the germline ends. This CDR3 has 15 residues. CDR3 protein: CASSNGQRSNEKLFF. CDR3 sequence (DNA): TGTGCCAGTAGTAATGGGCAGCGTTCAAATGAAAAACTGTTTTTT.

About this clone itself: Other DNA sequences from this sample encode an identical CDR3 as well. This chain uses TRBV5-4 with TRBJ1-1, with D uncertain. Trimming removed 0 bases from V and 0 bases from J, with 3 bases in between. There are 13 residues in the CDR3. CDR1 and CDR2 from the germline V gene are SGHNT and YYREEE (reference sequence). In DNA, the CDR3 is TGTGCCAGCAGCTTGGTAGTGAACACTGAAGCTTTCTTT. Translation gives CASSLVVNTEAFF.

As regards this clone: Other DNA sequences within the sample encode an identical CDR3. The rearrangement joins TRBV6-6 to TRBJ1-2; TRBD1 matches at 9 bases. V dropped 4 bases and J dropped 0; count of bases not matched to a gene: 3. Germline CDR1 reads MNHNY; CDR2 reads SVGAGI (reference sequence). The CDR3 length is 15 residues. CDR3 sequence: CASSSRQGANYGYTF. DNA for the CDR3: TGTGCCAGCAGTTCCCGACAGGGGGCTAACTATGGCTACACCTTC.

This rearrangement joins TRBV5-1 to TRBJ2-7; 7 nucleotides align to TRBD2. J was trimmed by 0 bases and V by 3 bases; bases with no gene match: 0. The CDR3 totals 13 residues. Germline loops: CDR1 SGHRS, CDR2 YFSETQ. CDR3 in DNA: TGCGCCAGCAGCTCTAGCGGCTCCTACGAGCAGTACTTC. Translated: CASSSSGSYEQYF.

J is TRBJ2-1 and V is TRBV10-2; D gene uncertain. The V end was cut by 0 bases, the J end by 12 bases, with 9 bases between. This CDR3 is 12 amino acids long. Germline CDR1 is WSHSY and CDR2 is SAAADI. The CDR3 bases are TGCGCCAGCAGTGAGTCGACGTCGCGGCAGTTCTTC. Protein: CASSESTSRQFF.

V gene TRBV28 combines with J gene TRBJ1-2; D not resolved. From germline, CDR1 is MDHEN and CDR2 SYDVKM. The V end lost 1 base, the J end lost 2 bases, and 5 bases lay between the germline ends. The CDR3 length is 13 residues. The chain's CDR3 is CASSLLGNYGYTF. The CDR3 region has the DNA TGTGCCAGCAGTTTATTAGGGAACTATGGCTACACCTTC.

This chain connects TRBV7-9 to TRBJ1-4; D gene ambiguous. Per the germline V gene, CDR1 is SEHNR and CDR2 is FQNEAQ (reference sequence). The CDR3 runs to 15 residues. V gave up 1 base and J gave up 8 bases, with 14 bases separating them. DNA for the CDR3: TGTGCCAGCAGCTTAGGCGAGATGTCAACCGAAAAACTGTTTTTT. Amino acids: CASSLGEMSTEKLFF.